The subject of this entry is one TCR beta chain. What it recognizes is unknown. Buffy coats from healthy blood donors served as controls. The data were obtained in a study of STAT5B mutations in CD4+ large granular lymphocyte leukemia. This CDR3 is 14 amino acids long. V dropped 4 bases and J dropped 6; count of bases not matched to a gene: 6. The V gene's germline CDR1 is SEHNR and CDR2 FQNEAQ (reference sequence). Points from the study as a whole: CD4-sorted patient repertoires seemed more clonal than healthy CD4+ repertoires. Top patient clones used TRBV06 genes more often: 8/27 versus 2/35 in controls.

The method was immunoSEQ multiplex PCR; TCRdb's version includes in-frame clones alone and lacks a portion of them. The sample records approximately 20,000 clones, approximately 84% being singletons. This chain connects TRBV7-9 to TRBJ2-5, with 9 bases that match TRBD1. Source material: CD4+ T cells from blood buffy coats. The TCR originated in a human donor in good health. The DNA for the CDR3 is TGTGCCAGCAGCTGGTGGGGACAGGGAAAGACCCAGTACTTC. It yields the protein CASSWWGQGKTQYF.